The clone carrying this T cell receptor (beta chain) has a count of ten or more. Its target is not known. Quantitative 5'-RACE with molecular barcodes generated TCR beta libraries. A single record per CDR3 protein comes from TCRdb applying MiXCR to the 5' RACE reads. The sample gives about 25,000 distinct CDR3 sequences, over 2% of which show up once; approximately 7.5% is in the top ten. The entry originates in a study of CD8 T cells in ankylosing spondylitis. In germline, CDR1 is SGDLS, CDR2 YYNGEE. This CDR3 is built from 15 residues. V lost 3 bases to trimming and J lost 1 base, with 11 bases between them. Study-wide results and limits: The authors reported significant enrichment of disease-linked clones in matched ankylosing spondylitis synovial fluid. A TCR beta motif made of about 8 highly homologous variants seemed typical of ankylosing spondylitis blood. Those disease-linked clones were CD8+; they were also relatively rare in peripheral blood.

The sequenced sample consisted of blood, either unsorted or a sorted T cell fraction (not recorded which). The gene calls are TRBV9 and TRBJ1-5; tentative D call: TRBD1 (6 bases). This sequence originates from a female donor with ankylosing spondylitis or in good health (not recorded which). CDR3 amino acids: CASSAQGVSNQPQHF. CDR3 nucleotide sequence: TGTGCCAGCAGCGCACAGGGTGTAAGCAATCAGCCCCAGCATTTT. The full variable domain, rest sourced from reference TRBV9 and TRBJ1-5, is DSGVTQTPKHLITATGQRVTLRCSPRSGDLSVYWYQQSLDQGLQFLIQYYNGEERAKGNILERFSAQQFPDLHSELNLSSLELGDSALYFCASSAQGVSNQPQHFGDGTRLSIL.